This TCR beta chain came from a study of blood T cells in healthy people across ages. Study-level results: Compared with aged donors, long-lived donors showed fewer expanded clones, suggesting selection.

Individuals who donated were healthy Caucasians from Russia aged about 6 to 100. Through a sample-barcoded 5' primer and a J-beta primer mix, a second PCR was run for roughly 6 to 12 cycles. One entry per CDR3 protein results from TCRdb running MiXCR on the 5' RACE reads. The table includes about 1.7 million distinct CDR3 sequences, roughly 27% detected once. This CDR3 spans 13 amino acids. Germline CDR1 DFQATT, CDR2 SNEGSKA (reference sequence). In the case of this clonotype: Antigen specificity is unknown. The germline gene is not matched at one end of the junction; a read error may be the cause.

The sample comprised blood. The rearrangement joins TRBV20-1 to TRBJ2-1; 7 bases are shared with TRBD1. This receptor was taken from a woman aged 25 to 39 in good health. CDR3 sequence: CSARDSSYKEQFF. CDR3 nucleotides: TGCAGTGCCAGGGACAGCTCCTACAAGGAGCAGTTCTTC.